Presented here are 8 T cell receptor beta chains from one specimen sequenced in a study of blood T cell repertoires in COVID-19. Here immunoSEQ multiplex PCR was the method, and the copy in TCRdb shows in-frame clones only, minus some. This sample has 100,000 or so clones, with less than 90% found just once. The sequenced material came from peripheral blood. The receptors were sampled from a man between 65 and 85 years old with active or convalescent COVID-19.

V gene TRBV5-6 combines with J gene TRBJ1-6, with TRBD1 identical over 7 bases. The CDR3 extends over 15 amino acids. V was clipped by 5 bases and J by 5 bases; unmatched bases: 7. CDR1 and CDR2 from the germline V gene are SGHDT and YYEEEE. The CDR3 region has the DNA TGTGCCAGCAGACAACGACAGGGCGATAATTCACCCCTCCACTTT. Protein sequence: CASRQRQGDNSPLHF.

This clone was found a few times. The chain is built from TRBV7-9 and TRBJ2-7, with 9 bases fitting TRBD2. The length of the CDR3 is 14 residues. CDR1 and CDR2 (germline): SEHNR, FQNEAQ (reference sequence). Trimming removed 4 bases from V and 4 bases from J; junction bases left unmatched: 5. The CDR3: CASSSVAGVYEQYF. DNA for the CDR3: TGTGCCAGCAGCTCCGTAGCGGGGGTATACGAGCAGTACTTC.

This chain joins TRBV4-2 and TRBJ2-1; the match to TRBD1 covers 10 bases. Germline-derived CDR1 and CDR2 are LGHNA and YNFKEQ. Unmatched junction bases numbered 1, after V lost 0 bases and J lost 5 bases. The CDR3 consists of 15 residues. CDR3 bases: TGTGCCAGCAGCCAAGAAGGGACAGGGGACAATGAGCAGTTCTTC. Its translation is CASSQEGTGDNEQFF.

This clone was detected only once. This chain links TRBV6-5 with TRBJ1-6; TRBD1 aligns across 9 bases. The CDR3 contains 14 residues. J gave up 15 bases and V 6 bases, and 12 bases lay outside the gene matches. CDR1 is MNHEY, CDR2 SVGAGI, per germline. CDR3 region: CASSEGQGHRSLHF. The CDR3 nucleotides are TGTGCCAGCAGCGAGGGACAGGGTCATCGGAGCCTCCACTTT.

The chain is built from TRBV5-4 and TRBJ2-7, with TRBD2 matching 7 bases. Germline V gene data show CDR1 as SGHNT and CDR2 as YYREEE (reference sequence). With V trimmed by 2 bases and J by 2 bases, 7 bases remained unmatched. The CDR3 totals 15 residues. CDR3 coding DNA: TGTGCCAGCAGCTTTTACGGGGGACTACCCTACGAGCAGTACTTC. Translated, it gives CASSFYGGLPYEQYF.

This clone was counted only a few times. CDR3 residues: CASSLGQFLYGYTF. CDR3 bases: TGTGCCAGCAGCTTAGGACAGTTTCTCTATGGCTACACCTTC. The chain recombines TRBV7-2 with TRBJ1-2, with a possible D match to TRBD1 (5 bases). Germline CDR1 reads SGHTA; CDR2 reads FQGNSA. This CDR3 comprises 14 residues. V shed 1 base and J shed 4 bases, with 10 bases lying between them.

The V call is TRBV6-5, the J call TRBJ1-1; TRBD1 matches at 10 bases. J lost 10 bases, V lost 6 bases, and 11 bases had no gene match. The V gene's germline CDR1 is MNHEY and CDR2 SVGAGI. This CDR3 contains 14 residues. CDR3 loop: CASSLRDRGRGAFF. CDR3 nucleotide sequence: TGTGCCAGCAGCCTCCGGGACAGGGGTCGGGGAGCTTTCTTT.

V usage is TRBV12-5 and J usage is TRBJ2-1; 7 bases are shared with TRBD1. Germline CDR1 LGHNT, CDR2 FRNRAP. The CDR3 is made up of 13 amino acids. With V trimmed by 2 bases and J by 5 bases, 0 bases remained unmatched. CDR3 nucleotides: TGTGCTAGTGGTTTGACAGGGGACAATGAGCAGTTCTTC. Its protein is CASGLTGDNEQFF.